Following are 29 T cell receptor beta chains from one sample sequenced in a study of precursors of human CD4 cytotoxic T cells. A single record per CDR3 protein comes from TCRdb applying MiXCR to the reads. The table lists under 600 distinct CDR3 sequences, roughly a sixth of them singletons. Bulk UMI-based sequencing covered sorted CD4+ central memory, effector memory, IL-7R-high and IL-7R-negative TEMRA subsets. The material sequenced was memory CD4+ T cells from blood (PBMCs). The receptor set was obtained from a human donor in good health.

This clonotype qualifies as large (0.1 to 1%). This chain connects TRBV2 to TRBJ2-7; 11 bases are a match to TRBD2. With 6 bases clipped from V and 6 bases from J, the junction kept 7 bases outside the gene matches. Germline assignment: CDR1 SNHLY and CDR2 FYNNEI. This CDR3 is 14 amino acids long. The CDR3 reads CASRLLAGVLEQYF. CDR3 nucleotides: TGTGCCAGCAGATTACTAGCGGGAGTCCTCGAGCAGTACTTC.

This clonotype was counted only a few times. The chain combines TRBV21-1 with TRBJ1-6. TRBV21-1 constitutes a pseudogene. The CDR3 totals 15 residues. The CDR3 nucleotides read TGTGCCAGCAGCAAAAGGGTGGGCTATAATTCACCCCTCCACTTT. Translation: CASSKRVGYNSPLHF.

This clonotype is hyperexpanded. The chain links TRBV10-3 to TRBJ1-1; weak D call: TRBD1 (5 bases). This CDR3 has 14 amino acids. The germline V gene encodes CDR1 ENHRY and CDR2 SYGVKD. V lost 3 bases and J lost 0, with 8 bases in between. The CDR3 DNA reads TGTGCCATCAGTGACCCGGGGCTGAACACTGAAGCTTTCTTT. Protein sequence: CAISDPGLNTEAFF.

This clonotype counts as large. The chain has TRBV29-1 and TRBJ2-1, with D possibly matching TRBD2 (5 bases). The ends were cut back, 7 bases at V and 5 bases at J, with 12 bases in the middle. This CDR3 contains 12 residues. The germline V gene has CDR1 SQVTM and CDR2 ANQGSEA. For the CDR3, the DNA is TGCAGCGAAGCGGACGGGGACAATGAGCAGTTCTTC. This translates into CSEADGDNEQFF.

The rearrangement uses TRBV15 and TRBJ2-2; 9 bases are a match to TRBD1. This CDR3 is 17 amino acids long. Germline assignment: CDR1 LNHNV and CDR2 YYDKDF (reference sequence). J gave up 4 bases and V 0 bases, and 6 bases lay outside the gene matches. The chain's CDR3 is CATSRDTGGAVTGELFF. The CDR3 bases are TGTGCCACCAGCAGAGATACAGGGGGCGCGGTCACCGGGGAGCTGTTTTTT.

This clonotype is judged large. The CDR3 loop reads CASSQEFGGGGTGDTQYF. Written as DNA, the CDR3 is TGCGCCAGCAGCCAAGAATTCGGCGGGGGAGGGACTGGCGATACGCAGTATTTT. This rearrangement joins TRBV4-1 to TRBJ2-3; 7 bases match TRBD2. This CDR3 is 18 amino acids long. From germline, CDR1 is MGHRA and CDR2 YSYEKL. Germline trimming cut 0 bases from V and 6 bases from J; bases unmatched to any gene: 15.

This clonotype is large in the sample. The genes are TRBV29-1 and TRBJ1-1, with D perhaps matching TRBD1 (6 bases). There are 15 residues in the CDR3. V was clipped by 1 base and J by 0 bases, with 12 bases between them. Germline loops: CDR1 SQVTM, CDR2 ANQGSEA. CDR3 in amino acids: CSVEAQGQLNTEAFF. CDR3 coding DNA: TGCAGCGTTGAAGCGCAAGGACAGTTGAACACTGAAGCTTTCTTT.

The V call is TRBV4-1, the J call TRBJ2-7; possibly TRBD2 for D (5 bases). This CDR3 contains 14 residues. In germline, CDR1 is MGHRA, CDR2 YSYEKL. Trimming cost V 8 bases and J 0 bases, with 14 bases left between them. The CDR3 protein is CASRAGLLSYEQYF. The CDR3 DNA is TGCGCCAGCCGGGCAGGACTTCTCTCCTACGAGCAGTACTTC.

This clonotype is large within its sample. V usage is TRBV2 and J usage is TRBJ2-5; D is possibly TRBD2 (5 bases). The CDR3 contains 12 residues. Germline V CDR1 and CDR2: SNHLY, FYNNEI. The V end was cut by 6 bases, the J end by 5 bases, with 10 bases between. Written as DNA, the CDR3 is TGTGCCAGCAGGCAGCAGCGGGAGACCCAGTACTTC. Amino acids: CASRQQRETQYF.

In its sample, this clonotype is large. The rearrangement links TRBV9 to TRBJ2-7; D remains ambiguous. V was shortened by 0 bases and J by 6 bases, with 10 bases between the two germline ends. Germline lookup yields CDR1 SGDLS and CDR2 YYNGEE. This CDR3 contains 13 residues. The CDR3 protein is CASSVAVATEQYF. The CDR3 region has the DNA TGTGCCAGCAGCGTAGCTGTGGCAACCGAGCAGTACTTC.

By sample fraction, this clonotype is large. This sequence joins TRBV5-5 and TRBJ2-1; 10 nucleotides agree with TRBD2. CDR1 and CDR2 (germline): SGHKS, YYEKEE (reference sequence). Trimming removed 4 bases from V and 7 bases from J; junction bases left unmatched: 26. CDR3 size: 21 residues. The CDR3 DNA is TGTGCCAGCAGCAATCCTAGCGGGAGTAGGACACCCTCTCCGGTACGGAATGAGCAGTTCTTC. This codes for CASSNPSGSRTPSPVRNEQFF.

This chain connects TRBV14 to TRBJ2-1; possible D gene TRBD2, 6 bases. Trimming took off 0 bases at V and 13 bases at J, with 16 bases between the two ends. The length of the CDR3 is 14 residues. Per germline, CDR1 SGHDN and CDR2 FVKESK. The CDR3 reads CASSQELRRGEQFF. In DNA, the CDR3 is TGTGCCAGCAGCCAAGAGTTACGGCGGGGTGAACAGTTCTTC.

In this sample, this clonotype is large. The CDR3 here is CASSLGASGDFLLVNEQFF. CDR3 DNA sequence: TGTGCCAGCAGCTTGGGGGCTAGCGGGGATTTTTTACTCGTCAATGAGCAGTTCTTC. The V call is TRBV5-6, the J call TRBJ2-1, with 9 bases fitting TRBD2. CDR3 length equals 19 residues. Trimming at V came to 0 bases and at J to 6 bases, leaving 16 bases not matched to a gene. Germline lookup yields CDR1 SGHDT and CDR2 YYEEEE.

This rearrangement joins TRBV7-2 to TRBJ1-2, with 7 nucleotides matching TRBD1. V trimming: 2 bases; J trimming: 1 base; junction bases outside the gene matches: 4. In germline, CDR1 is SGHTA, CDR2 FQGNSA. The CDR3 has 15 residues. The DNA for the CDR3 is TGTGCCAGCAGCTTAACCCGGGACAGTAACTATGGCTACACCTTC. It is translated as CASSLTRDSNYGYTF.

By proportion, this clonotype is hyperexpanded (1% or more). J is TRBJ2-5 and V is TRBV7-9, with D possibly TRBD2 on 6 matching bases. CDR1 is SEHNR, CDR2 FQNEAQ, per germline (reference sequence). V was pared by 5 bases and J by 5 bases, with 15 bases between. The CDR3 sequence is 14 residues long. CDR3 bases: TGTGCCAGCAGCCTTTTCGGGACTCAGGAGACCCAGTACTTC. Amino acids: CASSLFGTQETQYF. Together with reference TRBV7-9 and TRBJ2-5, the CDR3 gives the full variable domain: DTGVSQNPRHKITKRGQNVTFRCDPISEHNRLYWYRQTLGQGPEFLTYFQNEAQLEKSRLLSDRFSAERPKGSFSTLEIQRTEQGDSAMYLCASSLFGTQETQYFGPGTRLLVL.

By proportion, this clonotype is large. The chain links TRBV29-1 to TRBJ2-1; D may be TRBD2 (6 bases). The V end was cut by 7 bases, the J end by 9 bases, with 31 bases between. CDR1 SQVTM and CDR2 ANQGSEA come from the germline V gene. This CDR3 comprises 17 residues. CDR3 bases: TGCAGCGGGGTACCGGGACTTAGTTTTTTCCTCGCTGGTGAGCAGTTCTTC. Its translation is CSGVPGLSFFLAGEQFF.

By its share, this clonotype is large. The rearrangement joins TRBV29-1 to TRBJ1-2, with D maybe TRBD1 (5 bases). V was clipped by 5 bases and J by 6 bases, with 16 bases between them. The CDR3 is 13 residues long. The germline V gene has CDR1 SQVTM and CDR2 ANQGSEA. Written as DNA, the CDR3 is TGCAGCGTTCCGGAAGGCGGGGGGGATGGCTACACCTTC. Protein: CSVPEGGGDGYTF.

In this sample, this clonotype turned up a few times. The V and J genes are TRBV18 and TRBJ2-3; perhaps TRBD2 as D (5 bases). V lost 4 bases to trimming and J lost 1 base, with 6 bases between them. The CDR3 loop spans 13 amino acids. CDR1 is KGHSH, CDR2 LQKENI, per germline. The CDR3 is CASSQRGTDTQYF. The CDR3 bases are TGTGCCAGCTCACAGAGGGGCACAGATACGCAGTATTTT. Drawing the rest from reference TRBV18 and TRBJ2-3, the complete variable domain is NAGVMQNPRHLVRRRGQEARLRCSPMKGHSHVYWYRQLPEEGLKFMVYLQKENIIDESGMPKERFSAEFPKEGPSILRIQQVVRGDSAAYFCASSQRGTDTQYFGPGTRLTVL.

Within the sample, this clonotype is large (0.1 to 1%). The gene calls are TRBV28 and TRBJ2-3; the match to TRBD2 covers 7 bases. The CDR3 contains 17 residues. V was pared by 3 bases and J by 5 bases, with 14 bases of the junction left unmatched. The germline gives CDR1 MDHEN, CDR2 SYDVKM. CDR3 in DNA: TGTGCCAGCAGTTTCCGACGAAGGGCGGGAGAGGGAGATACGCAGTATTTT. Its protein is CASSFRRRAGEGDTQYF.

The V call is TRBV20-1, the J call TRBJ2-3; D is undetermined. V lost 5 bases and J lost 2, with 11 bases in between. There are 13 residues in the CDR3. Germline values: CDR1 DFQATT, CDR2 SNEGSKA (reference sequence). The CDR3 nucleotides read TGCAGTGCTGGACCCAGGACCACAGATACGCAGTATTTT. Protein product: CSAGPRTTDTQYF.

This clonotype qualifies as large. V gene TRBV11-2 combines with J gene TRBJ2-1; a possible D gene is TRBD2 (6 bases). The CDR3 runs 15 residues. Germline CDR1 and CDR2: SGHAT and FQNNGV. Trimming took off 2 bases at V and 3 bases at J, with 11 bases between the two ends. The chain's CDR3 is CASSLSGGDYNEQFF. The CDR3 DNA sequence: TGTGCCAGCAGCTTAAGTGGCGGGGACTACAATGAGCAGTTCTTC.

On this clonotype itself: A single base separates this from a much larger clone, so it may be a read error. The chain combines TRBV10-2 with TRBJ1-5; D perhaps matches TRBD1 (5 bases). V shed 7 bases and J shed 7 bases, with 14 bases lying between them. There are 13 residues in the CDR3. Germline V CDR1 and CDR2: WSHSY, SAAADI. In nucleotides, the CDR3 is TGCGCCAGCAACAATGGGGGGAAGCAGCCCCAGCATTTT. Encoded protein: CASNNGGKQPQHF.

The rearrangement uses TRBV5-1 and TRBJ2-5, with D uncertain. The CDR3 loop spans 11 amino acids. The ends were cut back, 0 bases at V and 3 bases at J, with 0 bases in the middle. The germline V gene has CDR1 SGHRS and CDR2 YFSETQ. This chain's CDR3 is CASSLEETQYF. The CDR3 nucleotides read TGCGCCAGCAGCTTGGAAGAGACCCAGTACTTC.

The genes are TRBV27 and TRBJ2-2, with D possibly TRBD2 on 6 matching bases. Trimming pared 1 base from V and 5 bases from J, leaving 20 bases between. From germline, CDR1 is MNHEY and CDR2 SMNVEV (reference sequence). The CDR3 consists of 18 residues. The CDR3 DNA follows: TGTGCCAGCAGTTTATTTCCCCCCAGACTAGTCGGGACCGGGGAGCTGTTTTTT. Translation gives CASSLFPPRLVGTGELFF.

This clonotype was observed a single time. The chain has TRBV12-3 or TRBV12-4 and TRBJ1-1; 9 bases are shared with TRBD1. Trimming took 9 bases from V and 2 from J; bases not matched to a gene: 10. There are 15 residues in the CDR3. The CDR3 spells CASSHQDRGNTEAFF. CDR3 nucleotides: TGTGCCAGTAGTCACCAGGACAGGGGTAACACTGAAGCTTTCTTT.

J is TRBJ1-6 and V is TRBV20-1; D might be TRBD1 (6 bases). Trimming took 3 bases from V and 1 from J, leaving 10 bases between them. Germline V gives CDR1 DFQATT, CDR2 SNEGSKA (reference sequence). The CDR3 runs 15 residues. The CDR3: CSASGGASYNSPLHF. In nucleotides, the CDR3 is TGCAGTGCTAGTGGGGGGGCTTCCTATAATTCACCCCTCCACTTT.

By sample fraction, this clonotype is large. The chain recombines TRBV18 with TRBJ2-4; D not resolved. Trimming removed 2 bases at V and 6 bases at J, with 17 bases between. Germline V gene lookup returns CDR1 KGHSH and CDR2 LQKENI. There are 16 residues in the CDR3. CDR3 residues: CASSPDISTPGNIQYF. DNA for the CDR3: TGTGCCAGCTCACCAGATATCTCTACACCAGGAAACATTCAGTACTTC.

This clonotype is labeled large. Its ends do not fully match the called genes, so a read error is possible. The chain recombines TRBV29-1 with TRBJ2-3; TRBD1 might be the D (5 bases). Per germline, CDR1 SQVTM and CDR2 ANQGSEA. The CDR3 consists of 11 residues. In DNA, the CDR3 is TGCGGCGTCAGGGCCGCAGATACGCAGTATTTT. Translated: CGVRAADTQYF.

This clonotype was counted a few times. The chain is built from TRBV11-2 and TRBJ2-7; no clear D gene. This CDR3 is 12 amino acids long. Trimming stripped 6 bases from V and 1 base from J, with 7 bases between. Germline CDR1 reads SGHAT; CDR2 reads FQNNGV. CDR3 coding DNA: TGTGCCAGCAGAATTGCGTCCTACGAGCAGTACTTC. Residues: CASRIASYEQYF.